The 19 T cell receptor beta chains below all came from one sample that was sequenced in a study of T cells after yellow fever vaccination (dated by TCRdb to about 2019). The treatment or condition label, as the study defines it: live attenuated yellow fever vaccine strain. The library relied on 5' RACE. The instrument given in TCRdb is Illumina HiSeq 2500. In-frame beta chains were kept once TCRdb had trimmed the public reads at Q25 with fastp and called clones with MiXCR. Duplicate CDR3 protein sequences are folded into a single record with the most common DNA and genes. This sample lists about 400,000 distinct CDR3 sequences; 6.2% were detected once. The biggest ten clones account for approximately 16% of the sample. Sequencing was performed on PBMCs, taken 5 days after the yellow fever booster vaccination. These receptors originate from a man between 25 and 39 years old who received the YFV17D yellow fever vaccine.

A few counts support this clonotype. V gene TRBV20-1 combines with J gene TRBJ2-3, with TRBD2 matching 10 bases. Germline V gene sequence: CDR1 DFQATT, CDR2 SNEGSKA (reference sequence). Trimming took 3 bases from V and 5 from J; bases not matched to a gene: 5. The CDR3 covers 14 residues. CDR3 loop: CSASASGRRDTQYF. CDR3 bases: TGCAGTGCTAGCGCTAGCGGGAGAAGAGATACGCAGTATTTT.

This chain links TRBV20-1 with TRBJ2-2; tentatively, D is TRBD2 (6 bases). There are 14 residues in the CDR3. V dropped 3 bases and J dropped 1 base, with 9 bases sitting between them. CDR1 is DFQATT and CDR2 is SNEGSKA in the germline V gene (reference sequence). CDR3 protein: CSASRSGNTGELFF. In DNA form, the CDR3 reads TGCAGTGCTAGCCGTAGCGGGAACACCGGGGAGCTGTTTTTT.

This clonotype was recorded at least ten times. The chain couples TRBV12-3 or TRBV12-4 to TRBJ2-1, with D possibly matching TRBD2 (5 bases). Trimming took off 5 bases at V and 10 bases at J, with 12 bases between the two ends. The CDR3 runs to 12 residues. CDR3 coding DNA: TGTGCCAGCAGTCAGAGCGGCCGGGAGCAGTTCTTC. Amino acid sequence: CASSQSGREQFF.

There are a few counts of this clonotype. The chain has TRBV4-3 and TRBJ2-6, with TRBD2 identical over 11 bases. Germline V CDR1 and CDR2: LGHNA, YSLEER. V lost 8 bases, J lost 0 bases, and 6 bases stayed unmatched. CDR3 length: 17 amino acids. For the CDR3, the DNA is TGCGCCAGCGGGCCGGGACTAGCGGCCTCTGGGGCCAACGTCCTGACTTTC. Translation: CASGPGLAASGANVLTF.

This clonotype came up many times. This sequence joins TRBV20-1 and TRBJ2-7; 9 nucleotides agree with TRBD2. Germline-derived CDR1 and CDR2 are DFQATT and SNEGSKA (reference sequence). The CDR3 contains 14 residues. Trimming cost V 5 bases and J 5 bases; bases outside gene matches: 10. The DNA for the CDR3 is TGCAGTGCTCCGCTTGCTAGCGGGAACAACGAGCAGTACTTC. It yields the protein CSAPLASGNNEQYF.

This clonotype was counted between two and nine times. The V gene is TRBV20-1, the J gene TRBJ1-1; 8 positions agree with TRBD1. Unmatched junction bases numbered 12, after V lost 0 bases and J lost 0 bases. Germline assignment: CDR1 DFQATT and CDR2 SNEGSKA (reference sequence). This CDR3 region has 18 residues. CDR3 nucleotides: TGCAGTGCTAGAGATAAATCCAGGGGGCCCCTTATGAACACTGAAGCTTTCTTT. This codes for CSARDKSRGPLMNTEAFF.

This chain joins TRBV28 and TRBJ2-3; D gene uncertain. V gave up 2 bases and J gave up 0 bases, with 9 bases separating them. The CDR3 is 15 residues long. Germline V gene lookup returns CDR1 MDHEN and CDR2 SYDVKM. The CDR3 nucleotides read TGTGCCAGCAGTTTAAGCCACCTTAGCACAGATACGCAGTATTTT. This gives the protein CASSLSHLSTDTQYF.

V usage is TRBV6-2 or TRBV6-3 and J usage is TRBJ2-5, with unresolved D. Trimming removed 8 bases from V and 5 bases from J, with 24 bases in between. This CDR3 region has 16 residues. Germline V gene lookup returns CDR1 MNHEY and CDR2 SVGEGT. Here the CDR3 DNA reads TGTGCCAGCGGGTGGACGTTACGGCCCCAGAGGGAGACCCAGTACTTC. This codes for CASGWTLRPQRETQYF.

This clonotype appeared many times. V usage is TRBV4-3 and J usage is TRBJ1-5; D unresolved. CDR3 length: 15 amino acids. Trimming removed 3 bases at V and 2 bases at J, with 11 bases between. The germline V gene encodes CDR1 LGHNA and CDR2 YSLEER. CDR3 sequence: CASSQEDGRNQPQHF. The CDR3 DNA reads TGCGCCAGCAGCCAGGAGGACGGGCGCAATCAGCCCCAGCATTTT.

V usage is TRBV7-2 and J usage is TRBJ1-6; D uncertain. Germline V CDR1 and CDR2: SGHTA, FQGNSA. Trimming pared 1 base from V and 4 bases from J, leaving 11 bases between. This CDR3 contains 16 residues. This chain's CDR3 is CASSLVAEPYNSPLHF. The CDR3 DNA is TGTGCCAGCAGCTTAGTTGCAGAACCTTATAATTCACCCCTCCACTTT.

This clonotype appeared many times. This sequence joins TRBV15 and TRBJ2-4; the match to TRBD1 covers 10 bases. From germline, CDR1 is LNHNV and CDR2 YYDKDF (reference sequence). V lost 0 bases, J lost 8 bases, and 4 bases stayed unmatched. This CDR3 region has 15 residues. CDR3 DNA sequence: TGTGCCACCAGCAGAGAGGACAGGGGGTTTGACATTCAGTACTTC. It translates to CATSREDRGFDIQYF.

CDR3 sequence (DNA): TGTGCCACCAGCAGTGGGGGCGGGGGCACAGATACGCAGTATTTT. Its translation is CATSSGGGGTDTQYF. The rearrangement uses TRBV15 and TRBJ2-3; D may be TRBD1 or TRBD2 (6 bases each). V lost 3 bases and J lost 1, with 11 bases in between. The CDR3 is 15 residues long. Germline assignment: CDR1 LNHNV and CDR2 YYDKDF (reference sequence).

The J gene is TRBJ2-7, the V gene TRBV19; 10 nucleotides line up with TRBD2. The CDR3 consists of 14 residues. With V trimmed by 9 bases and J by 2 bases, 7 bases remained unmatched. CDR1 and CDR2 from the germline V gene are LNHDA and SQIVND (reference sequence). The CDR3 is CASKLAGPTYEQYF. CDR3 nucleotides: TGTGCCAGCAAACTAGCGGGACCCACCTACGAGCAGTACTTC.

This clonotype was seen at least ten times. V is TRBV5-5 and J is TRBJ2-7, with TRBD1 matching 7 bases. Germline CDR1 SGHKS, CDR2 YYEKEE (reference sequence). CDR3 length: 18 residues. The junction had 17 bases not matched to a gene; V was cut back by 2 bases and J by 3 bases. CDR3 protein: CASSLMAGRQGWNYEQYF. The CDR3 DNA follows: TGTGCCAGCAGCTTAATGGCCGGCCGACAGGGTTGGAACTACGAGCAGTACTTC.

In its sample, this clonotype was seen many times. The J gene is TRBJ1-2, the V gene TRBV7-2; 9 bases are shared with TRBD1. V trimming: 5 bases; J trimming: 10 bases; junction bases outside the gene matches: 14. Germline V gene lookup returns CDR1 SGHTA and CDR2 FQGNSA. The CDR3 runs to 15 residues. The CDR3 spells CASSPQTGTGRPYTF. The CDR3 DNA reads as TGTGCCAGCAGCCCGCAAACCGGGACAGGGAGACCCTACACCTTC.

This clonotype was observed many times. The CDR3 protein is CASSLDGTRYDEQFF. The CDR3 coding sequence is TGCGCCAGCAGCTTGGATGGGACTAGGTACGATGAGCAGTTCTTC. V gene TRBV5-1 combines with J gene TRBJ2-1; TRBD2 matches at 8 bases. The germline gives CDR1 SGHRS, CDR2 YFSETQ. The CDR3 length is 15 residues. The ends lost 0 bases at V and 8 bases at J; junction bases unmatched: 7.

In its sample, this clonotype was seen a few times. The CDR3 DNA sequence: TGTGCCAGCAGCCAAGCGCGGGCGGGACTAGCGGGAGGACCGCGGAGCACAGATACGCAGTATTTT. Amino acid sequence: CASSQARAGLAGGPRSTDTQYF. V usage is TRBV3-1 and J usage is TRBJ2-3, with 15 bases aligning to TRBD2. The CDR3 loop spans 22 amino acids. Germline trimming cut 1 base from V and 0 bases from J; bases unmatched to any gene: 14. Germline V CDR1 and CDR2: LGHDT, YNNKEL (reference sequence).

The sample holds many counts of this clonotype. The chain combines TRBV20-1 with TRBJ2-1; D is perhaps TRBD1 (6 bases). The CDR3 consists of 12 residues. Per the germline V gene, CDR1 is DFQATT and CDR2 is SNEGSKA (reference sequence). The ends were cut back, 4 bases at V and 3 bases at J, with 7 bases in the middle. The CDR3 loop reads CSANRDYNEQFF. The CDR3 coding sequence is TGCAGTGCTAACAGGGACTACAATGAGCAGTTCTTC.

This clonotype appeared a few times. The CDR3 DNA sequence: TGTGCCAGCAGGCCGACAGGCATCCAAGAGACCCAGTACTTC. Encoded protein: CASRPTGIQETQYF. The chain uses TRBV25-1 and TRBJ2-5; D is perhaps TRBD1 (6 bases). The germline V gene encodes CDR1 MGHDK and CDR2 SYGVNS. The CDR3 runs 14 residues. Trimming stripped 6 bases from V and 1 base from J, with 12 bases between. Supplemented by reference TRBV25-1 and TRBJ2-5, the full variable domain reads EADIYQTPRYLVIGTGKKITLECSQTMGHDKMYWYQQDPGMELHLIHYSYGVNSTEKGDLSSESTVSRIRTEHFPLTLESARPSHTSQYLCASRPTGIQETQYFGPGTRLLVL.